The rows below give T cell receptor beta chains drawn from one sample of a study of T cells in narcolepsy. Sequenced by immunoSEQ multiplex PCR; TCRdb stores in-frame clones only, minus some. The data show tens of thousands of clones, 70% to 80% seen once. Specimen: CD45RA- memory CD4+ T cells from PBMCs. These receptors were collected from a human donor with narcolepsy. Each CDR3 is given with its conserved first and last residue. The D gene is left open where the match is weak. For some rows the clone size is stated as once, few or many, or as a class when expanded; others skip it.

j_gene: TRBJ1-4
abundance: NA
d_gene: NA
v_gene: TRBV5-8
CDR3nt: TGTGCCAGCAGCTTGTACGGGGATGAAAAACTGTTTTTT
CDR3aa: CASSLYGDEKLFF

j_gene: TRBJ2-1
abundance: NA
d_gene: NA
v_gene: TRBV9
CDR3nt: TGTGCCAGCAGCGTCGAAACTACGAACAATGAGCAGTTCTTC
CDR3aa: CASSVETTNNEQFF

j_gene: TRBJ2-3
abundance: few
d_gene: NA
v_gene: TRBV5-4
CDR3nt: TGTGCCAGCAGCGAGGACAGCAGCACAGATACGCAGTATTTT
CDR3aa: CASSEDSSTDTQYF

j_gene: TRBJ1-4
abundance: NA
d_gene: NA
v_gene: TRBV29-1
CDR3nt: TGCAGCGTTTCTGTCACCAATAATGAAAAACTGTTTTTT
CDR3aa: CSVSVTNNEKLFF

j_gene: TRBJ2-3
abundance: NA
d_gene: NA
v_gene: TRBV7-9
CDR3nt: TGTGCCAGCAGCTTTGGACAGTCCACAGATACGCAGTATTTT
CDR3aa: CASSFGQSTDTQYF

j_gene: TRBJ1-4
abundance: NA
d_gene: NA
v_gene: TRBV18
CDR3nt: TGTGCCAGCTCCCCAGAACGAGGACAGATTAATGAAAAACTGTTTTTT
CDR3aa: CASSPERGQINEKLFF

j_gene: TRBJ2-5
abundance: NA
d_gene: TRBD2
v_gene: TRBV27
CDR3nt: TGTGCCAGCAGTCCCAGGGCTAGCGGAGATCAGAAGACCCAGTACTTC
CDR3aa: CASSPRASGDQKTQYF

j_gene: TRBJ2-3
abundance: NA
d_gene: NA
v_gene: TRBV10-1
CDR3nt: TGCGCCAGCAGTAGACAGGGCACAGATACGCAGTATTTT
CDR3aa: CASSRQGTDTQYF

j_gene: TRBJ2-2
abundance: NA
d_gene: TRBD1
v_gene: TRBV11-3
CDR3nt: TGTGCCAGCAGCCACCAGACAGGGCTTCATACCGGGGAGCTGTTTTTT
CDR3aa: CASSHQTGLHTGELFF

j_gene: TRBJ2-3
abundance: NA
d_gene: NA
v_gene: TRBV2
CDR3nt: TGTGCCAGCAGTGCGGGAACGACAGATACGCAGTATTTT
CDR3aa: CASSAGTTDTQYF

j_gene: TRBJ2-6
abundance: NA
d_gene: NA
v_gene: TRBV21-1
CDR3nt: TGTGCCGTCCCGGGACTAGCGGGACCCGGGGCCAACGTCCTGACTTTC
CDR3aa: CAVPGLAGPGANVLTF

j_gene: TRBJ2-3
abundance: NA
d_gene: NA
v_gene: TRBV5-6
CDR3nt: TGTGCCAGCAGCTTCCTAAGCACAGATACGCAGTATTTT
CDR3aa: CASSFLSTDTQYF

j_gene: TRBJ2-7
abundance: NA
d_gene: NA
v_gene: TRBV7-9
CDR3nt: TGTGCCAGCAGCTTCACTAGCAAGGACGAGCAGTACTTC
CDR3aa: CASSFTSKDEQYF

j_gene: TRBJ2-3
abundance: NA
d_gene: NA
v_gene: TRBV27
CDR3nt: TGTGCCAGCAGTTTACTGGCGGGGATCACAGATACGCAGTATTTT
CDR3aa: CASSLLAGITDTQYF

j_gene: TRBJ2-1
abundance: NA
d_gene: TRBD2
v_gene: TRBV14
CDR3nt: TGTGCCAGCAGCCAAGCAGCGGGAGCGGGCAATGAGCAGTTCTTC
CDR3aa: CASSQAAGAGNEQFF

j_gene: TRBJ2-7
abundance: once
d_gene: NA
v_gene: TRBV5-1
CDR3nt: TGCGCCAGCAGCTTGGTACCGACACAGGGTCGCGAGCAGTACTTC
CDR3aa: CASSLVPTQGREQYF

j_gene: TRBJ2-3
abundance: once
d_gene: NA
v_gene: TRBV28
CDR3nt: TGTGCCAGCAGTTTCAACCCGACGAATTTCGGTGACCGCACAGATACGCAGTATTTT
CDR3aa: CASSFNPTNFGDRTDTQYF

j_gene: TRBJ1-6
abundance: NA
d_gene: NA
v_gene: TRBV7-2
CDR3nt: TGTGCCAGCAGCTTAAACGGGGGTCATAATTCACCCCTCCACTTT
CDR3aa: CASSLNGGHNSPLHF

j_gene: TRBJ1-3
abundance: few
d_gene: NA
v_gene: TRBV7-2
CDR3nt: TGTGCCAGCAGCTTAGGGGGTTTAGACACCATATATTTT
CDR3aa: CASSLGGLDTIYF

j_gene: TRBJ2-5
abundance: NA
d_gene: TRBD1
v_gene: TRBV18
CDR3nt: TGTGCCAGCTCCTCGGGACAGTCGGGGGAGACCCAGTACTTC
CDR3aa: CASSSGQSGETQYF

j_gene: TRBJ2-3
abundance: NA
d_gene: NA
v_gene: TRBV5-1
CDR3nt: TGCGCCAGCAGCTTGCTCGGCCTGGAGATCGCAGATACGCAGTATTTT
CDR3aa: CASSLLGLEIADTQYF

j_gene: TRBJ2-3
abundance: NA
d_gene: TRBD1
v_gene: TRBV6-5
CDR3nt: TGTGCCAGCAGCCGGACAGGGAGCACAGATACGCAGTATTTT
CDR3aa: CASSRTGSTDTQYF

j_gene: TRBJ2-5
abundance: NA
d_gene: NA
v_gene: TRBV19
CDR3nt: TGTGCCAGTAGTATCGGAGGGGTGAGAGAGACCCAGTACTTC
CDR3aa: CASSIGGVRETQYF

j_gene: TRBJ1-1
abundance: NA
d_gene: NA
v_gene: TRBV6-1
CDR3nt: TGTGCCAGCACGGACAGATTGAACACTGAAGCTTTCTTT
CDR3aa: CASTDRLNTEAFF

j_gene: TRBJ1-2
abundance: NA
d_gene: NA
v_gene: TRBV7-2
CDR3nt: TGTGCCAGCAGTAACTCGAACCCAGGGATCGGCTACACCTTC
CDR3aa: CASSNSNPGIGYTF

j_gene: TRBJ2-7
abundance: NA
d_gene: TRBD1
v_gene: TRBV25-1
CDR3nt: TGTGCCAGCAGTGATACGTCCGGGACAGGGGTGTACGAGCAGTACTTC
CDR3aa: CASSDTSGTGVYEQYF

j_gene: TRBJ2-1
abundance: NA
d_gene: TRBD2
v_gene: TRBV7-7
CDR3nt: TGTGCCAGCAGCTTATTAGTTTTTGGGACTAGCGGGAGCCATGAGCAGTTCTTC
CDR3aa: CASSLLVFGTSGSHEQFF

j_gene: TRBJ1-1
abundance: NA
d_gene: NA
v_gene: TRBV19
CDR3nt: TGTGCCAGTAGTATTTTTGGGAAGGGGGGCACTGAAGCTTTCTTT
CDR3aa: CASSIFGKGGTEAFF

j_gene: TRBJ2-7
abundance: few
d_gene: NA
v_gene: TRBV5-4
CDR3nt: TGTGCCAGCAGCTCCGGGACGCTAAGCTCCTACGAGCAGTACTTC
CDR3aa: CASSSGTLSSYEQYF

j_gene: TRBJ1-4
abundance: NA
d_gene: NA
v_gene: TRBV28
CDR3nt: TGTGCCAGCAGTTTATTAGGGGGGAAAGGTGAAAAACTGTTTTTT
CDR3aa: CASSLLGGKGEKLFF

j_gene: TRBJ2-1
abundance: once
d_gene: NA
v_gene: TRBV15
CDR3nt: TGTGCCACCAGCAGCCCCAGGGACGCGAGCTCCTACAATGAGCAGTTCTTC
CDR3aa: CATSSPRDASSYNEQFF

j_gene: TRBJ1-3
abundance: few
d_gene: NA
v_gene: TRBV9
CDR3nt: TGTGCCAGCAGTAGGGAGGGCGGAAATGGAAACACCATATATTTT
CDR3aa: CASSREGGNGNTIYF

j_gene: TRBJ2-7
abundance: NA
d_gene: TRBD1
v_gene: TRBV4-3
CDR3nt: TGCGCCAGCAGCCAAGCTTTTGGTTTCGGGACAGGGGCCTACGAGCAGTACTTC
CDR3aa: CASSQAFGFGTGAYEQYF

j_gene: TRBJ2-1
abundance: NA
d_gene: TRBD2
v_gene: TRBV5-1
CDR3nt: TGCGCCAGCAGCTCGGGGCCTAGCGGGAACAATGAGCAGTTCTTC
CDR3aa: CASSSGPSGNNEQFF

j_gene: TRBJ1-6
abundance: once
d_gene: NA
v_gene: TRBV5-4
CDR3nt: TGTGCCAGCGCAGGGCAGGAAAATTCACCCCTCCACTTT
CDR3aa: CASAGQENSPLHF

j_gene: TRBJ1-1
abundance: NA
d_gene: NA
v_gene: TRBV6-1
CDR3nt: TGTGCCAGCAGTGAACGCGGCAGGGTGACTGAAGCTTTCTTT
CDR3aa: CASSERGRVTEAFF

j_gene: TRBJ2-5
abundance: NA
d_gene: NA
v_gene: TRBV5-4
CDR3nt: TGTGCCAGCAGCTTGGTTGTAGGGGAAGAGACCCAGTACTTC
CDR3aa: CASSLVVGEETQYF

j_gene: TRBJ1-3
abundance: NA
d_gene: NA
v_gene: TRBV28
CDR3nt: TGTGCCAGCAGTTTAACGAGTGGGAACACCATATATTTT
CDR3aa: CASSLTSGNTIYF

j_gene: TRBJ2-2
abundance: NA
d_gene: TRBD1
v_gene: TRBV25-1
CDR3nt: TGTGCCAGCAGGGGACAGGGGGACACCGGGGAGCTGTTTTTT
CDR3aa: CASRGQGDTGELFF

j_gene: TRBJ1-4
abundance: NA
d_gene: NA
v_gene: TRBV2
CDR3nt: TGTGCCAGCAGTGAAGGAGGACTGGCTAATGAAAAACTGTTTTTT
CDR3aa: CASSEGGLANEKLFF

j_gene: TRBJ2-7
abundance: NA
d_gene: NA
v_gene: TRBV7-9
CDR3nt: TGTGCCAGCAGTCCTACGGGGGTCTACGAGCAGTACTTC
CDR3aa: CASSPTGVYEQYF

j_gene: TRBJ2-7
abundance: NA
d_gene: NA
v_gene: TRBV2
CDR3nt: TGTGCCAGCAAGACAGGAGTCTCCTACGAGCAGTACTTC
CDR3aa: CASKTGVSYEQYF

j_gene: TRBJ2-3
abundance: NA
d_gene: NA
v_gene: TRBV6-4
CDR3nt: TGTGCCAGCAGTGACACCCGAGGGGGCACAGATACGCAGTATTTT
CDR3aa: CASSDTRGGTDTQYF